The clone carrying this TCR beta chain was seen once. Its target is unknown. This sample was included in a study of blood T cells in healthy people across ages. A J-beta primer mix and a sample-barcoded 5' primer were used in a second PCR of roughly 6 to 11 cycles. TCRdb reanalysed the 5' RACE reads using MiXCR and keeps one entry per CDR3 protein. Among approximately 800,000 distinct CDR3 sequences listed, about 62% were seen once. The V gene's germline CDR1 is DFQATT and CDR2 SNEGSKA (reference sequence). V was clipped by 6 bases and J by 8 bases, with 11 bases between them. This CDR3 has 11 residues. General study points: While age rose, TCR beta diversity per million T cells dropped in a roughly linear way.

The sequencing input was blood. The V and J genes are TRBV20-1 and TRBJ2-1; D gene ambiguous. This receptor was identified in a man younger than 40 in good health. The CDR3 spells CSADYRDEQFF. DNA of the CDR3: TGCAGTGCCGATTACCGGGATGAGCAGTTCTTC.